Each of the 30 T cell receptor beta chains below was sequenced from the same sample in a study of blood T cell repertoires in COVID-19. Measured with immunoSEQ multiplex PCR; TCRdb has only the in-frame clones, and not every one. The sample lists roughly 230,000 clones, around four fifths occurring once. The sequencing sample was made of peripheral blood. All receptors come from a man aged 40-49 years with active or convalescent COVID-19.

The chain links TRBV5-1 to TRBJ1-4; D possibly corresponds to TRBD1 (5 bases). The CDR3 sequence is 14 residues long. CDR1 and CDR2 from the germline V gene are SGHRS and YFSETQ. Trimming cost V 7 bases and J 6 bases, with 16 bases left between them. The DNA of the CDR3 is TGCGCCAGCGCAGTCCAGGGTGGGGATGAAAAACTGTTTTTT. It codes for CASAVQGGDEKLFF.

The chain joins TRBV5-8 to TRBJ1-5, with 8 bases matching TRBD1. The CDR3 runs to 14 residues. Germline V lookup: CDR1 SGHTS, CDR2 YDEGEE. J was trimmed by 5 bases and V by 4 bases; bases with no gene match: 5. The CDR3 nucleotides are TGTGCCAGCAGCGCGGACAGGGCCGATCAGCCCCAGCATTTT. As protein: CASSADRADQPQHF. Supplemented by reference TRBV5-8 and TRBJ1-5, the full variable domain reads EAGVTQSPTHLIKTRGQQATLRCSPISGHTSVYWYQQALGLGLQFLLWYDEGEERNRGNFPPRFSGRQFPNYSSELNVNALELEDSALYLCASSADRADQPQHFGDGTRLSIL.

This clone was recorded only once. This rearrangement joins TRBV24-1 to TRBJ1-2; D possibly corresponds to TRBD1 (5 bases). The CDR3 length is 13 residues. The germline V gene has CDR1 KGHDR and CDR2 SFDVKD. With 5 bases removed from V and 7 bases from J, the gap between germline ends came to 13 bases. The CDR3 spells CATSGNRGFGYTF. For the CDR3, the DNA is TGTGCCACCAGTGGAAATAGGGGATTTGGCTACACCTTC.

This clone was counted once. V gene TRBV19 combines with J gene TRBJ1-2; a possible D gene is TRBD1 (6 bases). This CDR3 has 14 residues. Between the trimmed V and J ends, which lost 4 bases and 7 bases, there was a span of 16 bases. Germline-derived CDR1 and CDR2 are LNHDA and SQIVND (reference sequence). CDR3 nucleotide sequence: TGTGCCAGTAGTACGTCCCAACAGGGTGCTGGCTACACCTTC. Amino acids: CASSTSQQGAGYTF.

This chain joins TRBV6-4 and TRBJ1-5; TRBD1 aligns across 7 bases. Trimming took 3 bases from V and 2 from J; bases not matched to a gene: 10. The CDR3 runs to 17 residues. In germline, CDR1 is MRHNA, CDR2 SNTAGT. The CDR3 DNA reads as TGTGCCAGCAGTGAGGAGGGTGCAGGGGGAGGCAATCAGCCCCAGCATTTT. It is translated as CASSEEGAGGGNQPQHF.

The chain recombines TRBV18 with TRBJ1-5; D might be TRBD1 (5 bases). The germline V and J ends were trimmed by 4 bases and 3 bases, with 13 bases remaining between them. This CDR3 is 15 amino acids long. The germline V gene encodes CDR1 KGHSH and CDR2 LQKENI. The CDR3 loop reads CASSLGTGVNQPQHF. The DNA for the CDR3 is TGTGCCAGCTCACTAGGGACTGGAGTCAATCAGCCCCAGCATTTT. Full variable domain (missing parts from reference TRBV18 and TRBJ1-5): NAGVMQNPRHLVRRRGQEARLRCSPMKGHSHVYWYRQLPEEGLKFMVYLQKENIIDESGMPKERFSAEFPKEGPSILRIQQVVRGDSAAYFCASSLGTGVNQPQHFGDGTRLSIL.

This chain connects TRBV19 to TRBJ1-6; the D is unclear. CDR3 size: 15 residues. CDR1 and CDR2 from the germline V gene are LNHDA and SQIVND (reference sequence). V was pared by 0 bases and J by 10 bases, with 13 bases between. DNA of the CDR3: TGTGCCAGTAGTATAGATAGGCGGGTTTCCTCACCCCTCCACTTT. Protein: CASSIDRRVSSPLHF.

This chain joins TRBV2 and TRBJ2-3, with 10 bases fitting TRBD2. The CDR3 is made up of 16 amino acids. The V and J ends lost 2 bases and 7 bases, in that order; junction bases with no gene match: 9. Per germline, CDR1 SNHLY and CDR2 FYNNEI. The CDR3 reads CASSEMKSGGANTQYF. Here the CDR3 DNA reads TGTGCCAGCAGTGAAATGAAAAGCGGGGGGGCCAATACGCAGTATTTT.

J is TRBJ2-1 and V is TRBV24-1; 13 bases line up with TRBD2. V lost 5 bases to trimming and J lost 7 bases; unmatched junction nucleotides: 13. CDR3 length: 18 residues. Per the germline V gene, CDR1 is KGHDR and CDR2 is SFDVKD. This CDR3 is CATSARWTSGSRGNEQFF. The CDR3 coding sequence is TGTGCCACCAGTGCCCGATGGACTAGCGGGAGTCGAGGGAATGAGCAGTTCTTC.

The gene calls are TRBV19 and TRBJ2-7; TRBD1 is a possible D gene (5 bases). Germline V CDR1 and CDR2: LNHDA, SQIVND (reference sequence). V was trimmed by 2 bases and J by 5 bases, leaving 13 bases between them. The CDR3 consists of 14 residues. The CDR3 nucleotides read TGTGCCAGTAGTATAAGGGGAATCCACCACGAGCAGTACTTC. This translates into CASSIRGIHHEQYF.

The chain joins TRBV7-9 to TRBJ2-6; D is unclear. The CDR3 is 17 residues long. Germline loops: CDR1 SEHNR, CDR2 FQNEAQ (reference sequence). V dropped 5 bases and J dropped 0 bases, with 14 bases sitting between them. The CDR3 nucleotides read TGTGCCAGCAGCCCCCTAGGTGTCTTCTCTGGGGCCAACGTCCTGACTTTC. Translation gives CASSPLGVFSGANVLTF. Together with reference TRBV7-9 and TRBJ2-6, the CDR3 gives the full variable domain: DTGVSQNPRHKITKRGQNVTFRCDPISEHNRLYWYRQTLGQGPEFLTYFQNEAQLEKSRLLSDRFSAERPKGSFSTLEIQRTEQGDSAMYLCASSPLGVFSGANVLTFGAGSRLTVL.

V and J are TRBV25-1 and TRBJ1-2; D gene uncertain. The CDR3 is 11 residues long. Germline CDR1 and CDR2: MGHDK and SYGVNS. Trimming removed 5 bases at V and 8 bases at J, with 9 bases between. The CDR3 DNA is TGTGCCAGCAGTCGATTGGGCGGCTACACCTTC. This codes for CASSRLGGYTF.

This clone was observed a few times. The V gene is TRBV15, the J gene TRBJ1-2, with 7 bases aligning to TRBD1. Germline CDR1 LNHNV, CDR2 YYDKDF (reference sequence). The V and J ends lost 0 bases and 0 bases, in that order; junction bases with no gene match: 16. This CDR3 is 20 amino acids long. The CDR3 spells CATSRETPRDSSLANYGYTF. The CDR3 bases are TGTGCCACCAGCAGAGAGACGCCCCGGGACAGTAGCCTAGCTAACTATGGCTACACCTTC.

CDR3 loop: CASSQQSNSPLHF. The CDR3 DNA is TGTGCCAGCAGCCAACAATCTAATTCACCCCTCCACTTT. The V call is TRBV12-3 or TRBV12-4, the J call TRBJ1-6, with D unresolved. The CDR3 is 13 amino acids. Trimming took 6 bases from V and 6 from J, leaving 9 bases between them.

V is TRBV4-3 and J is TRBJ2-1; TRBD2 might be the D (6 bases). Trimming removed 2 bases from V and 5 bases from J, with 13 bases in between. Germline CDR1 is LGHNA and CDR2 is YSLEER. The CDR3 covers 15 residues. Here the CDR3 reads CASSQTQGGHNEQFF. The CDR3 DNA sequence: TGCGCCAGCAGCCAAACCCAGGGAGGCCACAATGAGCAGTTCTTC.

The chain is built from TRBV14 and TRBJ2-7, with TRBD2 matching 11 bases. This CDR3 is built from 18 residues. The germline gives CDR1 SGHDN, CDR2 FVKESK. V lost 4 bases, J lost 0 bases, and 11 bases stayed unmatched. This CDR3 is CASSPGLAEGYSSYEQYF. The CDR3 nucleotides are TGTGCCAGCAGCCCGGGACTAGCGGAGGGATACAGCTCCTACGAGCAGTACTTC.

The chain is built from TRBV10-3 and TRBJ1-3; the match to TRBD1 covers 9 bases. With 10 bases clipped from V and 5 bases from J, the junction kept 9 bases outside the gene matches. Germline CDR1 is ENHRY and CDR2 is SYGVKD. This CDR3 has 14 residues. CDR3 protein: CATAQGANRNTIYF. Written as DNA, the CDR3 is TGTGCCACCGCACAGGGGGCAAATAGAAACACCATATATTTT.

CDR3 residues: CAWSVRLGQLNTGELFF. CDR3 DNA: TGTGCCTGGAGTGTACGGTTGGGACAGCTGAACACCGGGGAGCTGTTTTTT. The rearrangement uses TRBV30 and TRBJ2-2, with 7 nucleotides matching TRBD1. Per the germline V gene, CDR1 is GTSNPN and CDR2 is SVGIG (reference sequence). The CDR3 is 17 residues long. With 0 bases clipped from V and 1 base from J, the junction kept 8 bases outside the gene matches.

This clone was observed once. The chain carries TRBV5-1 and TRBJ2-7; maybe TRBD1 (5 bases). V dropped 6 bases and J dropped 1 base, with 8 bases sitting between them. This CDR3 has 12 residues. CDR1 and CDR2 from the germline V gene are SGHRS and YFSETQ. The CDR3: CASTSGSYEQYF. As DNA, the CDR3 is TGCGCCAGCACCTCAGGGTCCTACGAGCAGTACTTC.

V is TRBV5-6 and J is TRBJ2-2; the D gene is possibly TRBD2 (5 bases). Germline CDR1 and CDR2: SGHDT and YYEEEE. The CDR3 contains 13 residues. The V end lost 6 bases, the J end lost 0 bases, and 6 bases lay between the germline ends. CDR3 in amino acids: CASTTTNTGELFF. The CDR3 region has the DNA TGTGCCAGCACGACTACGAACACCGGGGAGCTGTTTTTT.

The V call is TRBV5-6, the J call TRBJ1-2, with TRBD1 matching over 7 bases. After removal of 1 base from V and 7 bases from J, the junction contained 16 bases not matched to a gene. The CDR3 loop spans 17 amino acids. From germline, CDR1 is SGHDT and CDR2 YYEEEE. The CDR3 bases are TGTGCCAGCAGCTTGTGGCGACAGGGTCCCTCTCTTCGTGGCTACACCTTC. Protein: CASSLWRQGPSLRGYTF.

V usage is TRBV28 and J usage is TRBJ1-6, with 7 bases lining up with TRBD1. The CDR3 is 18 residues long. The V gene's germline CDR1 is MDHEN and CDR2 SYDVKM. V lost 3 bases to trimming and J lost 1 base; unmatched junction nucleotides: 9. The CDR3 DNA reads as TGTGCCAGCAGTTTTACAGGGGTTAAAGTATCCTATAATTCACCCCTCCACTTT. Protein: CASSFTGVKVSYNSPLHF.

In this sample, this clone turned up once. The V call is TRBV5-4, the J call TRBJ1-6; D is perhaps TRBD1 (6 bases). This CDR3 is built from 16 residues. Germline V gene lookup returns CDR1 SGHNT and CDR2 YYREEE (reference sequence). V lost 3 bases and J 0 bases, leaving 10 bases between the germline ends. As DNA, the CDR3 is TGTGCCAGCAGCTCAGGGGTTTTCTCCTATAATTCACCCCTCCACTTT. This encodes CASSSGVFSYNSPLHF. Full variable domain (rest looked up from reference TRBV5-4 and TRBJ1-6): ETGVTQSPTHLIKTRGQQVTLRCSSQSGHNTVSWYQQALGQGPQFIFQYYREEENGRGNFPPRFSGLQFPNYSSELNVNALELDDSALYLCASSSGVFSYNSPLHFGNGTRLTVT.

The CDR3 DNA reads TGTGCCAGCAGCCAAGGAGGGTGGGCAGCTTTCTTT. Its translation: CASSQGGWAAFF. The V call is TRBV6-5, the J call TRBJ1-1; D ambiguous. The CDR3 is 12 amino acids. CDR1 is MNHEY and CDR2 is SVGAGI in the germline V gene. Trimming left V 6 bases short and J 10 bases short, with 15 bases between.

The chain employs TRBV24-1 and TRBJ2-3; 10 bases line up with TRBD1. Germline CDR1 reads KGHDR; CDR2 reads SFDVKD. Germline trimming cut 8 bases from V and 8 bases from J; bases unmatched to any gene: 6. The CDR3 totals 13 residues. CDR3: CATKGQGLGTQYF. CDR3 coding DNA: TGTGCCACCAAGGGACAGGGGTTAGGTACGCAGTATTTT.

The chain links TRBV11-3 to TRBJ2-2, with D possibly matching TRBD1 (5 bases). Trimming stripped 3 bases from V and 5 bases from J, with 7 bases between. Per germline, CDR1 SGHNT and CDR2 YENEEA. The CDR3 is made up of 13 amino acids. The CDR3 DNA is TGTGCCAGCAGCTTCTCAGGGACCGGGGAGCTGTTTTTT. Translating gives CASSFSGTGELFF. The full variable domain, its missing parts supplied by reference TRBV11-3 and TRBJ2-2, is EAGVVQSPRYKIIEKKQPVAFWCNPISGHNTLYWYLQNLGQGPELLIRYENEEAVDDSQLPKDRFSAERLKGVDSTLKIQPAELGDSAVYLCASSFSGTGELFFGEGSRLTVL.

The CDR3 loop reads CSVEDRDRGGKEKLFF. DNA of the CDR3: TGCAGCGTTGAAGATCGGGACAGGGGAGGAAAGGAAAAACTGTTTTTT. The chain links TRBV29-1 to TRBJ1-4; 10 bases are shared with TRBD1. The germline V gene has CDR1 SQVTM and CDR2 ANQGSEA. V lost 0 bases to trimming and J lost 8 bases; unmatched junction nucleotides: 9. The CDR3 consists of 16 residues.

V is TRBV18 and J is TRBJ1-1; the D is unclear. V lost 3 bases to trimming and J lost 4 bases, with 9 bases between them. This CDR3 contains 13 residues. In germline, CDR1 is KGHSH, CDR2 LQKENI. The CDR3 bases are TGTGCCAGCTCACCCGAGGGAATCACTGAAGCTTTCTTT. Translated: CASSPEGITEAFF.

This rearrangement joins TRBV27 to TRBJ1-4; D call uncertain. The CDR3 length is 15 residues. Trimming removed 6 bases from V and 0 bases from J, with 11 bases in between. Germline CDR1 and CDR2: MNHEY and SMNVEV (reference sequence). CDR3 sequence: CASRQPGSTNEKLFF. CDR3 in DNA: TGTGCCAGCAGGCAACCGGGGTCAACTAATGAAAAACTGTTTTTT. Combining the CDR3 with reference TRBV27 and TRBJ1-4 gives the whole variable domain EAQVTQNPRYLITVTGKKLTVTCSQNMNHEYMSWYRQDPGLGLRQIYYSMNVEVTDKGDVPEGYKVSRKEKRNFPLILESPSPNQTSLYFCASRQPGSTNEKLFFGSGTQLSVL.

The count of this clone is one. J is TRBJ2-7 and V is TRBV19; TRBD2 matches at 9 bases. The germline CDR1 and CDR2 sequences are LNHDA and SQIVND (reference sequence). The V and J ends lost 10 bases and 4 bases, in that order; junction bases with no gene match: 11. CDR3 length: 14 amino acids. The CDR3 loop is CATRASGVTYEQYF. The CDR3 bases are TGTGCCACTAGGGCTAGCGGGGTAACTTACGAGCAGTACTTC. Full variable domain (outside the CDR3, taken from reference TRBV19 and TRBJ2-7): DGGITQSPKYLFRKEGQNVTLSCEQNLNHDAMYWYRQDPGQGLRLIYYSQIVNDFQKGDIAEGYSVSREKKESFPLTVTSAQKNPTAFYLCATRASGVTYEQYFGPGTRLTVT.